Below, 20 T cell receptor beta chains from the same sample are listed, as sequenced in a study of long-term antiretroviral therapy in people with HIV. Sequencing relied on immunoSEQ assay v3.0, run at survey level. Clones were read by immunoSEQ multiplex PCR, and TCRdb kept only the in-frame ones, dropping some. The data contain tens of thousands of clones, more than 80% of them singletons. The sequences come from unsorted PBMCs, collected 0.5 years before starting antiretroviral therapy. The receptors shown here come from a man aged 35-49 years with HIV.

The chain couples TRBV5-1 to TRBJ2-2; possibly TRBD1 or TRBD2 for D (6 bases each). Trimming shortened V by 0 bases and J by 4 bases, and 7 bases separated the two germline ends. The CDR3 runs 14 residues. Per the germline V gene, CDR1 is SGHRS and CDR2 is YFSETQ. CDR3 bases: TGCGCCAGCAGCTTGGAGGGGGGCACCGGGGAGCTGTTTTTT. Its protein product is CASSLEGGTGELFF.

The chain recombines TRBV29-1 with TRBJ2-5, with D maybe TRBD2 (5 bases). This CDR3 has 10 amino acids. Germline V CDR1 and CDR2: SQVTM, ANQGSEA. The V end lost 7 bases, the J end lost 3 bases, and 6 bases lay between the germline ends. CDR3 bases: TGCAGCGCCGGGGAAGAGACCCAGTACTTC. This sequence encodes CSAGEETQYF. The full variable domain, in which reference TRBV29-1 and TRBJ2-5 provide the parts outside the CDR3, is SAVISQKPSRDICQRGTSLTIQCQVDSQVTMMFWYRQQPGQSLTLIATANQGSEATYESGFVIDKFPISRPNLTFSTLTVSNMSPEDSSIYLCSAGEETQYFGPGTRLLVL.

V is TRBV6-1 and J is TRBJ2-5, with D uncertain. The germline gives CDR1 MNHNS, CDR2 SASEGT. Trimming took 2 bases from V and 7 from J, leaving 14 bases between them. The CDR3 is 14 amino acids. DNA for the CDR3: TGTGCCAGCAGTGAACCGATAGGTCCGGGGACCCAGTACTTC. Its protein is CASSEPIGPGTQYF.

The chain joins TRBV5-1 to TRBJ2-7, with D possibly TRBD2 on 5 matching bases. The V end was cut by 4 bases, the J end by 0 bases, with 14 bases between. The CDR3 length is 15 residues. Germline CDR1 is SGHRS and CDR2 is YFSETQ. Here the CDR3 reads CASSRGSVDSYEQYF. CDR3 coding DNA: TGCGCCAGCAGCCGGGGAAGTGTGGACTCCTACGAGCAGTACTTC. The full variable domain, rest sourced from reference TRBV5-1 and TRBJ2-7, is KAGVTQTPRYLIKTRGQQVTLSCSPISGHRSVSWYQQTPGQGLQFLFEYFSETQRNKGNFPGRFSGRQFSNSRSEMNVSTLELGDSALYLCASSRGSVDSYEQYFGPGTRLTVT.

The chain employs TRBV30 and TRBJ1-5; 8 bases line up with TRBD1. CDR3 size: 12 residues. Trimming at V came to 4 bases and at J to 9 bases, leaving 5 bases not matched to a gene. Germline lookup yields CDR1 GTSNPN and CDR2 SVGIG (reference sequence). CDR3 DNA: TGTGCCTGGAAGGGACAGGATTGGCCCCAGCATTTT. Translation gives CAWKGQDWPQHF.

CDR3 bases: TGTGCCAGTAGTATGGGGCCACCCACCGGGGAGCTGTTTTTT. It translates to CASSMGPPTGELFF. V and J are TRBV19 and TRBJ2-2, with D possibly matching TRBD1 (5 bases). The CDR3 spans 14 residues. Deletions cut 3 bases from V and 4 bases from J, with 9 bases between. The germline V gene encodes CDR1 LNHDA and CDR2 SQIVND (reference sequence).

CDR3 bases: TGTGCCAGCAGCCAAGGGGCGATGGGACCCCTCCACTTT. It is translated as CASSQGAMGPLHF. The chain has TRBV4-2 and TRBJ1-6; D gene unclear. CDR3 length equals 13 residues. Germline lookup yields CDR1 LGHNA and CDR2 YNFKEQ. Trimming left V 1 base short and J 12 bases short, with 10 bases between.

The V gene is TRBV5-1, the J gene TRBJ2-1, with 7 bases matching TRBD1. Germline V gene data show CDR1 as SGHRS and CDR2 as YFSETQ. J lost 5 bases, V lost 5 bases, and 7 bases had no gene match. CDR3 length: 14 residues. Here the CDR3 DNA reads TGCGCCAGCAGTACAGGGGTCGGGGACAATGAGCAGTTCTTC. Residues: CASSTGVGDNEQFF. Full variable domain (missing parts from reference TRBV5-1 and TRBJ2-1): KAGVTQTPRYLIKTRGQQVTLSCSPISGHRSVSWYQQTPGQGLQFLFEYFSETQRNKGNFPGRFSGRQFSNSRSEMNVSTLELGDSALYLCASSTGVGDNEQFFGPGTRLTVL.

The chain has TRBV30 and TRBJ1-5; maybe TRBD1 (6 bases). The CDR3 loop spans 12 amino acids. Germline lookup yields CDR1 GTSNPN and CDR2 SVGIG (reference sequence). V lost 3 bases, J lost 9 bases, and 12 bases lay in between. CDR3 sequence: CAWRKGGLPQHF. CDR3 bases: TGTGCCTGGAGGAAGGGGGGTTTGCCCCAGCATTTT.

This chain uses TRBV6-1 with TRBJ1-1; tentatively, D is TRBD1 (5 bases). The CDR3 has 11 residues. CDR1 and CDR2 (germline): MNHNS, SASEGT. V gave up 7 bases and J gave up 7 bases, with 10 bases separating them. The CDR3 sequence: CASNPRGEAFF. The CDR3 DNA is TGTGCCAGCAACCCTAGGGGTGAAGCTTTCTTT.

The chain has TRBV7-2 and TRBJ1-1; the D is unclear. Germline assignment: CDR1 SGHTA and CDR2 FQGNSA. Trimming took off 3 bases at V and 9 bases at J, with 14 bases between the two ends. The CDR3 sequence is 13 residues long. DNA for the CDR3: TGTGCCAGCAGCTTCTCTTCCAGAGGACAAGCTTTCTTT. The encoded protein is CASSFSSRGQAFF.

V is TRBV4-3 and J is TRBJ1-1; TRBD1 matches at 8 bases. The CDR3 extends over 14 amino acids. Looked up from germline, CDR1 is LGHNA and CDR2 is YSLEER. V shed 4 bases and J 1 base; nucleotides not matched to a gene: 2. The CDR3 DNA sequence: TGCGCCAGCAGCCCTACAGGGGGGAACACTGAAGCTTTCTTT. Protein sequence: CASSPTGGNTEAFF.

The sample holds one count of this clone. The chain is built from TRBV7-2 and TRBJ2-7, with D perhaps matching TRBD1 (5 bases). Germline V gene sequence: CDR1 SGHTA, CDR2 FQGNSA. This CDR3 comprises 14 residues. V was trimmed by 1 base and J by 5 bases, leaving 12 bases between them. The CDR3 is CASSLEGRADEQYF. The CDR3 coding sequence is TGTGCCAGCAGCTTAGAGGGCAGGGCGGACGAGCAGTACTTC.

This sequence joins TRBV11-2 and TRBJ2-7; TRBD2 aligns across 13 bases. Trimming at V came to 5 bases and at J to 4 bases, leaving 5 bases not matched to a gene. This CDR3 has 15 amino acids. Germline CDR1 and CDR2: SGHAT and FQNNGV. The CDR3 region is CASSQTSGGHYEQYF. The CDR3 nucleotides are TGTGCCAGCAGCCAGACTAGCGGGGGGCATTACGAGCAGTACTTC.

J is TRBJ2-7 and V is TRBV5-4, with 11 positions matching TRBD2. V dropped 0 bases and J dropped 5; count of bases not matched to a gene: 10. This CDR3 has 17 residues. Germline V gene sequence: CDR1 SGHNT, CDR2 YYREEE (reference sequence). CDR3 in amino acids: CASSLVAGGPIDHEQYF. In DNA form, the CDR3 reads TGTGCCAGCAGCTTGGTAGCGGGGGGGCCGATAGACCACGAGCAGTACTTC.

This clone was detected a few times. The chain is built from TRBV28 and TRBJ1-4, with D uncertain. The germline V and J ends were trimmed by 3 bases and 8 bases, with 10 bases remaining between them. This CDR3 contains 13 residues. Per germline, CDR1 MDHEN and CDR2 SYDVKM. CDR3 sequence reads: CASSLILDEKLFF. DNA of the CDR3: TGTGCCAGCAGTTTGATACTGGACGAAAAACTGTTTTTT.

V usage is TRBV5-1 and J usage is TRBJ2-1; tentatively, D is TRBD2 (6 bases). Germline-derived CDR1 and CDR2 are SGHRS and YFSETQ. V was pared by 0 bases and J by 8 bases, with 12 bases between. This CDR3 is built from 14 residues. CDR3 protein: CASSLGRAYDEQFF. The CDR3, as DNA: TGCGCCAGCAGCTTGGGGAGGGCGTACGATGAGCAGTTCTTC.

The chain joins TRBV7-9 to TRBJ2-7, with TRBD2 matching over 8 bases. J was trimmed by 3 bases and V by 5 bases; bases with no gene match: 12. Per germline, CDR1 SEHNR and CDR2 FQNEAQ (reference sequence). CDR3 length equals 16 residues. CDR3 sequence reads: CASSPSVGAGGYEQYF. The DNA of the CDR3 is TGTGCCAGCAGCCCCTCGGTTGGCGCGGGGGGCTACGAGCAGTACTTC. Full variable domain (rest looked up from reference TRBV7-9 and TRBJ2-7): DTGVSQNPRHKITKRGQNVTFRCDPISEHNRLYWYRQTLGQGPEFLTYFQNEAQLEKSRLLSDRFSAERPKGSFSTLEIQRTEQGDSAMYLCASSPSVGAGGYEQYFGPGTRLTVT.

The CDR3, as DNA: TGCAGCACAAATGAGGGGAGACAGGGGAACTATGGCTACACCTTC. Protein sequence: CSTNEGRQGNYGYTF. V usage is TRBV29-1 and J usage is TRBJ1-2, with 8 bases matching TRBD1. Germline CDR1 and CDR2: SQVTM and ANQGSEA. J was trimmed by 2 bases and V by 8 bases; bases with no gene match: 13. The CDR3 runs to 15 residues.

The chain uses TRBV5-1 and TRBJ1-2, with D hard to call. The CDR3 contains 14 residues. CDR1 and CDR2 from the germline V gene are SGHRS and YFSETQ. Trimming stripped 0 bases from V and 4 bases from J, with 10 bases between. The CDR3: CASSLDGDSYGYTF. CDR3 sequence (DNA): TGCGCCAGCAGCTTGGATGGGGATTCCTATGGCTACACCTTC.